This T cell receptor (beta chain) was sequenced in a study of shared clonotypes between healthy human individuals. Study results and caveats: A reduction in generation probabilities was seen for non-shared clonotypes relative to those shared by all four donors. The represented genetic and exposure-history diversity was limited by the small number of donors.

The CDR3 consists of 14 residues. Deletions cut 7 bases from V and 1 base from J, with 12 bases between. Germline V gene data show CDR1 as SNHLY and CDR2 as FYNNEI. Profiled with immunoSEQ multiplex PCR; TCRdb holds only in-frame clones, not every one. In the table there are 1,400,000 or so clones, less than 99% of which are singletons. Study donors comprised healthy, HIV-negative adults devoid of recent acute infection or vaccination. For this clone: The antigen is unknown.

The sample comprised naive CD4+ T cells sorted from blood. Subset here: CD45RA+ positively selected. V usage is TRBV2 and J usage is TRBJ2-3; a weak D match, TRBD1 (6 bases). This clonotype originated in a man aged 25 to 40 in good health. The CDR3 region has the DNA TGTGCCAGCATTCGGACAGAACGCACAGATACGCAGTATTTT. Its translation is CASIRTERTDTQYF.